This TCR beta chain was recovered during a study of T cells in Graves' hyperthyroidism and ophthalmopathy. V lost 2 bases and J 5 bases, leaving 7 bases between the germline ends. Germline V lookup: CDR1 SGHRS, CDR2 YFSETQ. The CDR3 has 12 residues. Worth noting for this clonotype: Its specificity is unknown.

The study, taken as a whole, reports: In blood, most of the thyroid clonotypes expanded above 0.001 were also present.

RNA transcripts served as the template for amplifying TCR beta CDR3 regions. TCR CDR3 underwent first-round RT-PCR with the HTBI primer set. TCRdb analysed the multiplex PCR reads with MiXCR anew, one entry per CDR3 protein. The sample holds about 270,000 distinct CDR3 sequences, around 20% seen once. Sequenced sample: blood. The TCR sequence derives from a man in his thirties or forties with Graves' ophthalmopathy. The rearrangement links TRBV5-1 to TRBJ1-1; D gene unclear. The CDR3 nucleotides read TGCGCCAGCAGCTTCGGCGCGACTGAAGCTTTCTTT. Protein sequence: CASSFGATEAFF.